Each of the 21 T cell receptor beta chains below was sequenced from the same sample in a study of T cell changes during pregnancy in multiple sclerosis. Assay: immunoSEQ multiplex PCR; the TCRdb copy retains only in-frame clones and omits some. The table records approximately 90,000 clones, over 80% of them present only once. Sequenced material: peripheral blood, taken after pregnancy. These receptors were obtained from a female donor with multiple sclerosis, enrolled in a pregnancy study.

To note about this clone: This specimen includes other DNA sequences encoding the same CDR3. The genes are TRBV2 and TRBJ1-2; tentatively, D is TRBD1 (5 bases). The germline V and J ends were trimmed by 4 bases and 3 bases, with 21 bases remaining between them. Germline V gene lookup returns CDR1 SNHLY and CDR2 FYNNEI. The CDR3 length is 17 residues. The CDR3 region has the DNA TGTGCCAGCAGTGCGGACCTCCTTAGGGGTATAGACTATGGCTACACCTTC. Protein: CASSADLLRGIDYGYTF.

The chain has TRBV7-2 and TRBJ1-4; maybe TRBD1 (6 bases). The V gene's germline CDR1 is SGHTA and CDR2 FQGNSA. With 0 bases removed from V and 4 bases from J, the gap between germline ends came to 6 bases. The CDR3 runs 14 residues. The CDR3: CASSLAQGNEKLFF. CDR3 DNA: TGTGCCAGCAGCTTAGCACAGGGTAATGAAAAACTGTTTTTT.

The rearrangement links TRBV9 to TRBJ2-7; tentatively, D is TRBD2 (6 bases). V lost 4 bases to trimming and J lost 0 bases, with 11 bases between them. This CDR3 spans 14 amino acids. Per germline, CDR1 SGDLS and CDR2 YYNGEE. The CDR3 sequence is CASSPGGSSYEQYF. CDR3 coding DNA: TGTGCCAGCAGCCCCGGAGGGAGCTCCTACGAGCAGTACTTC.

The CDR3 DNA reads as TGTGCCAGCAGCACTCAGGGTTGGGACACTGAAGCTTTCTTT. It specifies CASSTQGWDTEAFF. The chain carries TRBV7-9 and TRBJ1-1; perhaps TRBD1 as D (5 bases). This CDR3 is built from 14 residues. The V gene's germline CDR1 is SEHNR and CDR2 FQNEAQ (reference sequence). V dropped 5 bases and J dropped 3 bases, with 13 bases sitting between them. Full variable domain (rest looked up from reference TRBV7-9 and TRBJ1-1): DTGVSQNPRHKITKRGQNVTFRCDPISEHNRLYWYRQTLGQGPEFLTYFQNEAQLEKSRLLSDRFSAERPKGSFSTLEIQRTEQGDSAMYLCASSTQGWDTEAFFGQGTRLTVV.

The J gene is TRBJ1-2, the V gene TRBV2; 8 nucleotides match TRBD1. The trim removed 4 bases at V and 4 bases at J, leaving 11 bases unmatched. From germline, CDR1 is SNHLY and CDR2 FYNNEI. The CDR3 length is 16 residues. The CDR3 is CASSVPTGAVSYGYTF. The CDR3 DNA reads TGTGCCAGCAGTGTACCGACAGGGGCCGTTTCCTATGGCTACACCTTC.

The chain is built from TRBV6-5 and TRBJ1-6; 7 nucleotides match TRBD1. CDR1 is MNHEY and CDR2 is SVGAGI in the germline V gene. The CDR3 has 14 residues. The V and J ends lost 4 bases and 7 bases, in that order; junction bases with no gene match: 4. CDR3 nucleotides: TGTGCCAGCAGTTTGGAGACAGGGAATTCACCCCTCCACTTT. This gives the protein CASSLETGNSPLHF.

The chain is built from TRBV7-2 and TRBJ1-5; 10 nucleotides match TRBD1. The ends lost 5 bases at V and 7 bases at J; junction bases unmatched: 8. The V gene's germline CDR1 is SGHTA and CDR2 FQGNSA. This CDR3 contains 15 residues. The CDR3 here is CASSIGQGVYQPQHF. The CDR3 region has the DNA TGTGCCAGCAGCATCGGACAGGGGGTCTACCAGCCCCAGCATTTT.

This rearrangement joins TRBV5-1 to TRBJ1-6, with D possibly being TRBD1 (6 bases). The V gene lost 4 bases and the J gene lost 16 bases, with 21 bases spanning the gap. This CDR3 region has 14 residues. Germline V gene data show CDR1 as SGHRS and CDR2 as YFSETQ. This CDR3 reads CASSPITLGGGLHF. In DNA, the CDR3 is TGCGCCAGCAGCCCGATAACCCTGGGAGGGGGGCTCCACTTT.

The J gene is TRBJ1-2, the V gene TRBV18; D is possibly TRBD1 (5 bases). Deletions cut 1 base from V and 5 bases from J, with 20 bases between. The CDR3 sequence is 17 residues long. CDR1 KGHSH and CDR2 LQKENI come from the germline V gene. The CDR3 sequence: CASSPLQQGPRGYGYTF. CDR3 DNA: TGTGCCAGCTCACCACTTCAGCAGGGCCCGCGTGGGTATGGCTACACCTTC.

The chain couples TRBV29-1 to TRBJ2-3; D is unclear. Germline values: CDR1 SQVTM, CDR2 ANQGSEA. The ends were cut back, 4 bases at V and 0 bases at J, with 8 bases in the middle. The CDR3 length is 13 residues. The CDR3 DNA sequence: TGCAGCGTTGGCCGCGCGAGCACAGATACGCAGTATTTT. Protein product: CSVGRASTDTQYF.

In this sample, this clone turned up a few times. This sequence joins TRBV6-6 and TRBJ1-2, with D tentatively TRBD1 (5 bases). Per the germline V gene, CDR1 is MNHNY and CDR2 is SVGAGI (reference sequence). The CDR3 has 13 residues. V lost 0 bases and J lost 14, with 16 bases in between. The CDR3 loop reads CASSYSEGTAGTF. The CDR3 DNA reads as TGTGCCAGCAGTTACTCGGAGGGGACCGCCGGAACCTTC.

This rearrangement joins TRBV30 to TRBJ2-7, with a tentative D call TRBD2 (5 bases). This CDR3 is 11 amino acids long. From germline, CDR1 is GTSNPN and CDR2 SVGIG (reference sequence). V lost 0 bases and J 7 bases, leaving 7 bases between the germline ends. The CDR3 DNA reads as TGTGCCTGGAGTGTAACGGGGGAGCAGTACTTC. Translated, it gives CAWSVTGEQYF.

V gene TRBV10-2 combines with J gene TRBJ2-7; TRBD2 agrees at 8 bases. Germline V gene sequence: CDR1 WSHSY, CDR2 SAAADI. The trim removed 4 bases at V and 3 bases at J, leaving 11 bases unmatched. The CDR3 contains 16 residues. The CDR3 is CASSVVAGGAIYEQYF. Here the CDR3 DNA reads TGCGCCAGCAGTGTCGTTGCCGGGGGGGCAATCTACGAGCAGTACTTC.

V is TRBV5-1 and J is TRBJ2-5; TRBD1 matches 7 bases. V shed 7 bases and J 5 bases; nucleotides not matched to a gene: 11. CDR3 size: 14 residues. CDR1 and CDR2 from the germline V gene are SGHRS and YFSETQ. Here the CDR3 DNA reads TGCGCCAGCGGATTGACAGGGAGAGAGGAGACCCAGTACTTC. This codes for CASGLTGREETQYF.

The genes are TRBV28 and TRBJ1-2; D is undetermined. In germline, CDR1 is MDHEN, CDR2 SYDVKM. CDR3 length: 14 amino acids. Trimming took off 4 bases at V and 3 bases at J, with 12 bases between the two ends. CDR3 bases: TGTGCCAGCAGTTGGCGCGCAGACTACTATGGCTACACCTTC. Translated: CASSWRADYYGYTF.

The chain couples TRBV7-6 to TRBJ2-7; weak D call: TRBD2 (6 bases). Looked up from germline, CDR1 is SGHVS and CDR2 is FNYEAQ. The germline V and J ends were trimmed by 1 base and 3 bases, with 16 bases remaining between them. This CDR3 region has 16 residues. The CDR3 region is CASSLGSGDPVYEQYF. Here the CDR3 DNA reads TGTGCCAGCAGCTTAGGATCGGGGGACCCTGTCTACGAGCAGTACTTC.

The chain is built from TRBV7-7 and TRBJ2-1; tentative D call: TRBD2 (5 bases). V lost 3 bases and J lost 8, with 11 bases in between. This CDR3 spans 13 amino acids. Germline values: CDR1 SSHAT, CDR2 FNYEAQ (reference sequence). CDR3 residues: CASSFGIGDEQFF. The CDR3, as DNA: TGTGCCAGCAGCTTCGGGATTGGCGATGAGCAGTTCTTC.

The V gene is TRBV14, the J gene TRBJ2-3; D possibly corresponds to TRBD2 (5 bases). Germline V gene lookup returns CDR1 SGHDN and CDR2 FVKESK. Trimming took off 3 bases at V and 6 bases at J, with 19 bases between the two ends. There are 16 residues in the CDR3. The CDR3 DNA follows: TGTGCCAGCAGCCAGGGGTTTCACCTACTAGGGGATACGCAGTATTTT. This gives the protein CASSQGFHLLGDTQYF.

The V and J genes are TRBV6-5 and TRBJ2-7; 7 positions match TRBD1. Germline values: CDR1 MNHEY, CDR2 SVGAGI. The CDR3 loop spans 15 amino acids. With 0 bases clipped from V and 2 bases from J, the junction kept 4 bases outside the gene matches. The CDR3 nucleotides read TGTGCCAGCAGTTACTCACGCCAGGGGGCCTACGAGCAGTACTTC. Protein product: CASSYSRQGAYEQYF.

This clone rates as medium-sized. The V call is TRBV27, the J call TRBJ1-3, with D possibly being TRBD1 (6 bases). The CDR3 has 15 amino acids. CDR1 MNHEY and CDR2 SMNVEV come from the germline V gene (reference sequence). V lost 3 bases and J 3 bases, leaving 12 bases between the germline ends. DNA for the CDR3: TGTGCCAGCAGTTTCTCCCTAGGGGGTGGAAACACCATATATTTT. Protein sequence: CASSFSLGGGNTIYF.

The chain carries TRBV4-1 and TRBJ2-7; the D gene is possibly TRBD2 (5 bases). This CDR3 comprises 17 residues. Germline loops: CDR1 MGHRA, CDR2 YSYEKL. The germline V and J ends were trimmed by 1 base and 5 bases, with 21 bases remaining between them. The CDR3: CASSQGSGSGILHEQYF. As DNA, the CDR3 is TGCGCCAGCAGCCAAGGTTCAGGTTCCGGGATCCTCCACGAGCAGTACTTC.